Presented here are 18 T cell receptor beta chains from one specimen sequenced in a study of shared T cell receptors in the human thymus. Clones were sequenced by immunoSEQ multiplex PCR, and TCRdb holds only the in-frame ones, with some missing. The profile shows about 660,000 clones, around 87% of them singletons. A further study also used this sample, focusing on human thymus T cells.

Input material: thymocytes. The origin of the receptors is a boy in the first two years of life with a congenital heart defect.

The J gene is TRBJ1-4, the V gene TRBV25-1; the D gene is possibly TRBD1 (6 bases). The germline V gene encodes CDR1 MGHDK and CDR2 SYGVNS. The CDR3 runs 18 residues. Between the trimmed V and J ends, which lost 2 bases and 2 bases, there was a span of 18 bases. This CDR3 is CASSEKGTTRGTNEKLFF. DNA of the CDR3: TGTGCCAGCAGTGAAAAAGGGACAACCCGAGGCACTAATGAAAAACTGTTTTTT.

This chain joins TRBV4-3 and TRBJ1-1, with 9 bases fitting TRBD1. The CDR3 is made up of 17 amino acids. Germline loops: CDR1 LGHNA, CDR2 YSLEER. V lost 1 base to trimming and J lost 3 bases; unmatched junction nucleotides: 9. The DNA for the CDR3 is TGCGCCAGCAGCCAAGTAAGGGACAGGGCGGAGGACACTGAAGCTTTCTTT. It codes for CASSQVRDRAEDTEAFF.

The chain carries TRBV4-3 and TRBJ2-3, with unresolved D. CDR1 and CDR2 (germline): LGHNA, YSLEER. Trimming took 0 bases from V and 7 from J, leaving 11 bases between them. This CDR3 has 14 residues. CDR3 residues: CASSQDFSSHTQYF. CDR3 nucleotides: TGCGCCAGCAGCCAAGATTTTAGCTCCCATACGCAGTATTTT.

The genes are TRBV27 and TRBJ1-3; D not resolved. Trimming stripped 7 bases from V and 2 bases from J, with 9 bases between. CDR1 is MNHEY and CDR2 is SMNVEV in the germline V gene (reference sequence). The CDR3 has 13 amino acids. The CDR3, as DNA: TGTGCCAGCACTACGGGGACTGGAAACACCATATATTTT. Translated, it gives CASTTGTGNTIYF.

The rearrangement uses TRBV18 and TRBJ2-7, with TRBD2 identical over 7 bases. The CDR3 extends over 17 amino acids. Germline V gene data show CDR1 as KGHSH and CDR2 as LQKENI. With 6 bases clipped from V and 1 base from J, the junction kept 15 bases outside the gene matches. Here the CDR3 reads CASSPNVAGRESYEQYF. The CDR3 bases are TGTGCCAGCTCCCCCAACGTAGCCGGGCGGGAGTCCTACGAGCAGTACTTC.

The V call is TRBV14, the J call TRBJ1-2; 7 nucleotides match TRBD1. CDR3 length equals 18 residues. The germline gives CDR1 SGHDN, CDR2 FVKESK. V lost 4 bases to trimming and J lost 7 bases; unmatched junction nucleotides: 21. The CDR3 here is CASSPRQGTREIEAGYTF. The CDR3 DNA is TGTGCCAGCAGCCCTCGACAGGGCACGAGGGAAATTGAAGCTGGCTACACCTTC.

The chain recombines TRBV7-9 with TRBJ1-2, with a tentative D call TRBD1 (6 bases). Trimming took 1 base from V and 6 from J, leaving 9 bases between them. The CDR3 has 13 amino acids. Germline V gives CDR1 SEHNR, CDR2 FQNEAQ (reference sequence). CDR3: CASSLGGQNGYTF. CDR3 bases: TGTGCCAGCAGCTTAGGGGGGCAGAATGGCTACACCTTC.

This sequence joins TRBV5-1 and TRBJ2-7, with D maybe TRBD1 (6 bases). Germline CDR1 SGHRS, CDR2 YFSETQ. The V gene lost 2 bases and the J gene lost 4 bases, with 28 bases spanning the gap. This CDR3 spans 19 amino acids. Written as DNA, the CDR3 is TGCGCCAGCAGCTTTATTCTTCCGGCAGGGGTGTCTTTCGTATACGAGCAGTACTTC. Translating it yields CASSFILPAGVSFVYEQYF.

This chain uses TRBV5-8 with TRBJ2-2, with 7 bases matching TRBD2. With 7 bases clipped from V and 0 bases from J, the junction kept 9 bases outside the gene matches. The length of the CDR3 is 16 residues. Germline V lookup: CDR1 SGHTS, CDR2 YDEGEE. The CDR3 DNA follows: TGTGCCAGCTCCTCCATTGGGGGGGCGAACACCGGGGAGCTGTTTTTT. Encoded protein: CASSSIGGANTGELFF.

The chain recombines TRBV5-1 with TRBJ2-5; D is unresolved. The V end lost 0 bases, the J end lost 2 bases, and 11 bases lay between the germline ends. The germline CDR1 and CDR2 sequences are SGHRS and YFSETQ. This CDR3 has 15 amino acids. The CDR3 region has the DNA TGCGCCAGCAGCTTGGTAACAGCCCCACAAGAGACCCAGTACTTC. It yields the protein CASSLVTAPQETQYF.

The chain employs TRBV5-8 and TRBJ2-5; maybe TRBD2 (5 bases). Germline V gene data show CDR1 as SGHTS and CDR2 as YDEGEE. Trimming removed 3 bases from V and 5 bases from J, with 14 bases in between. The CDR3 totals 14 residues. The CDR3: CASSSFGVDETQYF. The DNA of the CDR3 is TGTGCCAGCAGCTCGTTCGGGGTTGATGAGACCCAGTACTTC.

J is TRBJ2-7 and V is TRBV27; 10 positions agree with TRBD1. Losses at the gene ends were 5 bases for V and 5 bases for J; bases not matched to a gene: 6. Per the germline V gene, CDR1 is MNHEY and CDR2 is SMNVEV (reference sequence). The CDR3 is 14 residues long. CDR3 sequence reads: CASSARTGGDEQYF. The DNA for the CDR3 is TGTGCCAGCAGTGCCCGGACAGGGGGAGACGAGCAGTACTTC.

The sample holds a few counts of this clone. The rearrangement links TRBV14 to TRBJ2-1; D might be TRBD2 (6 bases). V was trimmed by 4 bases and J by 0 bases, leaving 13 bases between them. This CDR3 contains 16 residues. Germline V gives CDR1 SGHDN, CDR2 FVKESK. The CDR3 DNA sequence: TGTGCCAGCAGCCTGGCTAGCGCCGTCTCCTACAATGAGCAGTTCTTC. Translating gives CASSLASAVSYNEQFF.

Worth noting for this clone: Additional DNA sequences in this sample encode the identical CDR3. V usage is TRBV27 and J usage is TRBJ2-7; 9 nucleotides agree with TRBD1. Trimming removed 2 bases from V and 3 bases from J; junction bases left unmatched: 2. There are 14 residues in the CDR3. CDR1 is MNHEY, CDR2 SMNVEV, per germline (reference sequence). The CDR3 region has the DNA TGTGCCAGCAGTTTAAGGGGACAGGGCTACGAGCAGTACTTC. Its protein is CASSLRGQGYEQYF.

This sequence joins TRBV5-4 and TRBJ2-5; perhaps TRBD1 as D (7 bases). With 0 bases removed from V and 5 bases from J, the gap between germline ends came to 14 bases. From germline, CDR1 is SGHNT and CDR2 YYREEE (reference sequence). The CDR3 is 15 amino acids. The CDR3, as DNA: TGTGCCAGCAGCTTGGAAGGAGGGGGCTGGGAGACCCAGTACTTC. Protein: CASSLEGGGWETQYF.

The genes are TRBV27 and TRBJ2-5; 8 bases align to TRBD1. The CDR3 has 14 residues. Per germline, CDR1 MNHEY and CDR2 SMNVEV (reference sequence). The ends lost 6 bases at V and 7 bases at J; junction bases unmatched: 10. The chain's CDR3 is CASRWTGPLVTQYF. Here the CDR3 DNA reads TGTGCCAGCAGGTGGACAGGGCCTTTGGTGACCCAGTACTTC.

The chain joins TRBV6-5 to TRBJ1-5; 8 nucleotides match TRBD1. V gave up 5 bases and J gave up 6 bases; unmatched junction bases: 9. Per the germline V gene, CDR1 is MNHEY and CDR2 is SVGAGI. This CDR3 is 15 amino acids long. CDR3 sequence reads: CASSVQGESSQPQHF. CDR3 nucleotides: TGTGCCAGCAGTGTACAGGGGGAATCTAGTCAGCCCCAGCATTTT.

The chain has TRBV27 and TRBJ2-2; D ambiguous. Deletions cut 1 base from V and 0 bases from J, with 18 bases between. The length of the CDR3 is 19 residues. The germline CDR1 and CDR2 sequences are MNHEY and SMNVEV (reference sequence). CDR3 bases: TGTGCCAGCAGTTTATTCTCGGAGAAGACTCCCCCGAACACCGGGGAGCTGTTTTTT. The encoded protein is CASSLFSEKTPPNTGELFF.